The 21 T cell receptor beta chains below were found in one sample sequenced in a study of blood T cell repertoires in COVID-19. TCRdb's copy holds only in-frame clones and misses some; the assay was immunoSEQ multiplex PCR. The sample lists around 200,000 clones, just over 85% seen once, with approximately 4.8% in the top ten. Sequenced: peripheral blood. These receptors all stem from a man in his forties or fifties with acute or convalescent COVID-19.

The chain recombines TRBV10-3 with TRBJ1-2; a weak D match, TRBD1 (6 bases). V was shortened by 4 bases and J by 8 bases, with 11 bases between the two germline ends. This CDR3 is built from 12 residues. Germline assignment: CDR1 ENHRY and CDR2 SYGVKD. CDR3 in amino acids: CAISVGQGGYTF. In DNA, the CDR3 is TGTGCCATCAGTGTTGGGCAGGGGGGCTACACCTTC.

At least ten counts were recorded for this clone. The V and J genes are TRBV3-1 (or the pseudogene TRBV3-2) and TRBJ1-2; D possibly corresponds to TRBD1 (5 bases). Per the germline V gene, CDR1 is LGHDT and CDR2 is YNNKEL (reference sequence). V was cut by 5 bases and J by 9 bases, with 16 bases left in between. The CDR3 runs to 13 residues. CDR3 DNA sequence: TGTGCCAGCAGCTCCCAGGGTTTTCAGCGCTACACCTTC. Translating gives CASSSQGFQRYTF.

V gene TRBV25-1 combines with J gene TRBJ1-5; 11 bases are a match to TRBD1. The CDR3 loop spans 16 amino acids. Germline CDR1 MGHDK, CDR2 SYGVNS. With V trimmed by 3 bases and J by 9 bases, 10 bases remained unmatched. The CDR3 DNA is TGTGCCAGCAGTGACACGGGACAGGGGGACTTGAGGCCCCAGCATTTT. Translating it yields CASSDTGQGDLRPQHF.

This clone was detected only once. J is TRBJ1-1 and V is TRBV24-1, with TRBD1 identical over 9 bases. Germline CDR1 is KGHDR and CDR2 is SFDVKD. This CDR3 is 17 amino acids long. With 8 bases clipped from V and 3 bases from J, the junction kept 15 bases outside the gene matches. CDR3: CATIRDRERVMDTEAFF. The CDR3 nucleotides are TGTGCCACCATCCGGGACAGGGAACGTGTGATGGACACTGAAGCTTTCTTT.

The chain joins TRBV11-2 to TRBJ1-1; 10 bases match TRBD1. Germline values: CDR1 SGHAT, CDR2 FQNNGV. J was trimmed by 4 bases and V by 5 bases; bases with no gene match: 7. CDR3 length: 15 residues. The CDR3 sequence: CASSPTGGFGTEAFF. In DNA, the CDR3 is TGTGCCAGCAGCCCGACAGGGGGCTTTGGCACTGAAGCTTTCTTT. The full variable domain, in which reference TRBV11-2 and TRBJ1-1 provide the parts outside the CDR3, is EAGVAQSPRYKIIEKRQSVAFWCNPISGHATLYWYQQILGQGPKLLIQFQNNGVVDDSQLPKDRFSAERLKGVDSTLKIQPAKLEDSAVYLCASSPTGGFGTEAFFGQGTRLTVV.

The table lists this clone with a count of one. CDR3 amino acids: CASSPPADEKLFF. CDR3 nucleotide sequence: TGTGCCAGCTCACCCCCGGCGGATGAAAAACTGTTTTTT. V and J are TRBV18 and TRBJ1-4, with D unclear. The CDR3 sequence is 13 residues long. V was shortened by 3 bases and J by 6 bases, with 8 bases between the two germline ends. Germline V gene lookup returns CDR1 KGHSH and CDR2 LQKENI.

The chain carries TRBV3-1 (or the pseudogene TRBV3-2) and TRBJ2-5, with a tentative D call TRBD2 (7 bases). The germline V and J ends were trimmed by 1 base and 2 bases, with 20 bases remaining between them. The V gene's germline CDR1 is LGHDT and CDR2 YNNKEL (reference sequence). This CDR3 has 18 amino acids. CDR3 loop: CASSQVLGGGQGQETQYF. In DNA form, the CDR3 reads TGTGCCAGCAGCCAAGTGTTAGGGGGGGGCCAGGGGCAAGAGACCCAGTACTTC.

The chain recombines TRBV11-2 with TRBJ2-4, with D perhaps matching TRBD1 (5 bases). Germline V lookup: CDR1 SGHAT, CDR2 FQNNGV. V was shortened by 2 bases and J by 2 bases, with 10 bases between the two germline ends. This CDR3 is 15 amino acids long. The DNA of the CDR3 is TGTGCCAGCAGCTTATCCAGGGCAACCAAAAACATTCAGTACTTC. It yields the protein CASSLSRATKNIQYF.

This rearrangement joins TRBV9 to TRBJ2-6; TRBD1 matches at 7 bases. CDR1 SGDLS and CDR2 YYNGEE come from the germline V gene. V shed 2 bases and J 0 bases; nucleotides not matched to a gene: 14. The CDR3 has 20 residues. The DNA of the CDR3 is TGTGCCAGCAGCGTGTTAGCCGGGACAGCTTCCCGCTCTGGGGCCAACGTCCTGACTTTC. Translated: CASSVLAGTASRSGANVLTF.

The V gene is TRBV5-4, the J gene TRBJ2-1, with a possible D match to TRBD1 (6 bases). CDR1 is SGHNT, CDR2 YYREEE, per germline (reference sequence). Trimming stripped 2 bases from V and 8 bases from J, with 11 bases between. This CDR3 has 13 amino acids. The CDR3 sequence: CASSFQGWYEQFF. The CDR3 DNA sequence: TGTGCCAGCAGCTTTCAGGGGTGGTATGAGCAGTTCTTC.

This rearrangement joins TRBV10-3 to TRBJ1-2; TRBD1 is a possible D gene (6 bases). Germline CDR1 is ENHRY and CDR2 is SYGVKD. The CDR3 runs to 14 residues. V lost 11 bases and J 8 bases, leaving 24 bases between the germline ends. The chain's CDR3 is CASTKSTGAAGYTF. The CDR3 DNA is TGTGCCTCCACAAAGTCGACAGGTGCGGCGGGCTACACCTTC.

This clone was detected only a few times. The sample holds other DNA sequences that translate to the same CDR3. The rearrangement uses TRBV10-2 and TRBJ1-1, with no clear D. V gave up 0 bases and J gave up 2 bases, with 4 bases separating them. This CDR3 spans 13 amino acids. The germline V gene has CDR1 WSHSY and CDR2 SAAADI. CDR3 in amino acids: CASSESANTEAFF. The CDR3 nucleotides are TGCGCCAGCAGTGAGTCGGCAAACACTGAAGCTTTCTTT.

With respect to this clone: An end of the junction differs from the germline gene, which may be a read error. The CDR3: CAIDGDSYEQYF. CDR3 bases: TGCGCCATTGACGGAGACTCCTACGAGCAGTACTTC. This chain links TRBV6-5 with TRBJ2-7; D not resolved. From germline, CDR1 is MNHEY and CDR2 SVGAGI. The CDR3 totals 12 residues.

CDR3: CASSYGDRGPKETQYF. CDR3 in DNA: TGTGCCAGCAGTTACGGGGACAGGGGGCCTAAAGAGACCCAGTACTTC. The gene calls are TRBV6-2 or TRBV6-3 and TRBJ2-5, with 12 bases identical to TRBD1. J lost 3 bases, V lost 2 bases, and 4 bases had no gene match. Germline V gene lookup returns CDR1 MNHEY and CDR2 SVGEGT. The CDR3 spans 16 residues.

This clone was counted only a few times. The rearrangement uses TRBV19 and TRBJ1-1; tentatively, D is TRBD1 (5 bases). Between the trimmed V and J ends, which lost 10 bases and 1 base, there was a span of 13 bases. This CDR3 spans 13 amino acids. The germline gives CDR1 LNHDA, CDR2 SQIVND (reference sequence). CDR3 residues: CATNPGENTEAFF. In nucleotides, the CDR3 is TGTGCCACCAACCCGGGGGAGAACACTGAAGCTTTCTTT.

This chain connects TRBV11-2 to TRBJ1-1, with a weak D call TRBD1 (5 bases). The V gene lost 2 bases and the J gene lost 6 bases, with 10 bases spanning the gap. The CDR3 extends over 13 amino acids. Per germline, CDR1 SGHAT and CDR2 FQNNGV. In DNA, the CDR3 is TGTGCCAGCAGCTTATCGCAGGGCCCTGAAGCTTTCTTT. Protein product: CASSLSQGPEAFF. The variable domain in full, with the rest retrieved from reference TRBV11-2 and TRBJ1-1, is EAGVAQSPRYKIIEKRQSVAFWCNPISGHATLYWYQQILGQGPKLLIQFQNNGVVDDSQLPKDRFSAERLKGVDSTLKIQPAKLEDSAVYLCASSLSQGPEAFFGQGTRLTVV.

This rearrangement joins TRBV7-6 to TRBJ1-1; weak D call: TRBD1 (5 bases). CDR1 is SGHVS, CDR2 FNYEAQ, per germline. This CDR3 spans 18 amino acids. V was shortened by 3 bases and J by 5 bases, with 25 bases between the two germline ends. This CDR3 reads CASSFSQARPTAGTEAFF. The CDR3, as DNA: TGTGCCAGCAGCTTCTCACAGGCCAGACCGACCGCGGGGACTGAAGCTTTCTTT.

The V call is TRBV10-2, the J call TRBJ1-3, with 7 bases lining up with TRBD1. CDR1 and CDR2 from the germline V gene are WSHSY and SAAADI. J was trimmed by 3 bases and V by 7 bases; bases with no gene match: 6. This CDR3 region has 14 residues. The CDR3 sequence is CASKATGFGNTIYF. The CDR3 bases are TGCGCCAGCAAAGCGACAGGGTTTGGAAACACCATATATTTT.

V gene TRBV7-2 combines with J gene TRBJ1-1, with TRBD1 as a possible D gene (6 bases). Germline CDR1 is SGHTA and CDR2 is FQGNSA. This CDR3 has 15 amino acids. Trimming left V 4 bases short and J 2 bases short, with 14 bases between. The CDR3 spells CASSSRAGDNTEAFF. As DNA, the CDR3 is TGTGCCAGCAGCTCCAGGGCAGGGGATAACACTGAAGCTTTCTTT.

This clone showed up just once. The chain joins TRBV5-5 to TRBJ1-1; 10 bases line up with TRBD1. The CDR3 is 14 amino acids. The V and J ends lost 1 base and 4 bases, in that order; junction bases with no gene match: 1. Germline lookup yields CDR1 SGHKS and CDR2 YYEKEE (reference sequence). Written as DNA, the CDR3 is TGTGCCAGCAGCTTGTGGACAGGGGGCACTGAAGCTTTCTTT. It codes for CASSLWTGGTEAFF. Drawing the rest from reference TRBV5-5 and TRBJ1-1, the complete variable domain is DAGVTQSPTHLIKTRGQQVTLRCSPISGHKSVSWYQQVLGQGPQFIFQYYEKEERGRGNFPDRFSARQFPNYSSELNVNALLLGDSALYLCASSLWTGGTEAFFGQGTRLTVV.

V gene TRBV18 combines with J gene TRBJ1-6; D possibly corresponds to TRBD1 (5 bases). This CDR3 has 14 amino acids. The germline V and J ends were trimmed by 3 bases and 7 bases, with 10 bases remaining between them. The V gene's germline CDR1 is KGHSH and CDR2 LQKENI. The CDR3: CASSPGGSNSPLHF. The DNA of the CDR3 is TGTGCCAGCTCACCCGGGGGTTCGAATTCACCCCTCCACTTT.